A selection of T cell receptor beta chains follows, all from one sample in a study of beta chain features in type 1 diabetes. Method: immunoSEQ multiplex PCR; TCRdb's copy keeps in-frame clones and lacks some. Here the sample spans 500,000 to 700,000 clones, 15% being singletons. Material: naive CD4+ T cells from blood. The receptors derive from a man aged 18-30 years in good health. CDR3s include the opening cysteine and the closing phenylalanine or tryptophan. A D gene is named only where the DNA matches it firmly. Not every row has a clone size; where given, it reads once, few, many or a size class.

TRBD1	.	TRBV19	TRBJ1-2	CASRGQIYGYTF	TGTGCCAGTAGGGGACAGATCTATGGCTACACCTTC
.	.	TRBV28	TRBJ2-3	CASRENEGDTQYF	TGTGCCAGCCGGGAGAACGAGGGGGATACGCAGTATTTT
TRBD1	few	TRBV5-4	TRBJ2-5	CASRPGQQETQYF	TGTGCCAGCAGACCGGGACAGCAAGAGACCCAGTACTTC
.	.	TRBV10-3	TRBJ2-1	CAISGRGQYNSYNEQFF	TGTGCCATCAGTGGCAGGGGCCAGTACAACTCCTACAATGAGCAGTTCTTC
TRBD2	few	TRBV4-3	TRBJ2-1	CASSQATSGVYNEQFF	TGCGCCAGCAGCCAAGCGACTAGCGGGGTATACAATGAGCAGTTCTTC
TRBD2	.	TRBV11-2	TRBJ2-5	CASSLSSLAGRGTQYF	TGTGCCAGCAGCTTATCGTCCCTAGCGGGCCGTGGAACCCAGTACTTC
.	few	TRBV10-3	TRBJ1-1	CAINRVRNTEAFF	TGTGCCATCAACCGGGTTCGGAACACTGAAGCTTTCTTT
TRBD1	.	TRBV10-3	TRBJ2-7	CAIKTGAPYEQYF	TGTGCCATCAAAACAGGGGCCCCCTACGAGCAGTACTTC
.	few	TRBV7-2	TRBJ2-5	CASSHKETQYF	TGTGCCAGCAGCCACAAAGAGACCCAGTACTTC
TRBD1	.	TRBV7-9	TRBJ2-4	CASSPGQGNIQYF	TGTGCCAGCAGTCCAGGACAGGGAAACATTCAGTACTTC
TRBD1	few	TRBV25-1	TRBJ2-3	CASSESGGADTQYF	TGTGCCAGCAGTGAGTCAGGGGGCGCGGATACGCAGTATTTT
.	.	TRBV6-5	TRBJ2-7	CASSYPGDEQYF	TGTGCCAGCAGTTACCCAGGGGACGAGCAGTACTTC
.	.	TRBV15	TRBJ2-3	CATTVRNTDTQYF	TGTGCCACCACCGTTCGTAACACAGATACGCAGTATTTT
.	.	TRBV28	TRBJ1-1	CASSSFRYNTEAFF	TGTGCCAGCAGTTCCTTTCGATACAACACTGAAGCTTTCTTT
.	few	TRBV29-1	TRBJ2-6	CSVVGQRLVSGANVLTF	TGCAGCGTTGTGGGACAACGGCTAGTCTCTGGGGCCAACGTCCTGACTTTC
TRBD2	many	TRBV28	TRBJ2-1	CASTYGLAIYNEQFF	TGTGCCAGCACCTACGGACTAGCGATATACAATGAGCAGTTCTTC
.	.	TRBV4-3	TRBJ2-1	CASSQDRGGGRRSSYNEQFF	TGCGCCAGCAGCCAAGATCGAGGCGGGGGCCGACGCAGCTCCTACAATGAGCAGTTCTTC